Below are 22 T cell receptor beta chains sequenced from a single sample in a study of neoadjuvant anti-PD-1 for oral cavity cancer (dated by TCRdb to the early 2020s). The method behind the library was the immunoSEQ multiplex PCR assay. TCRdb took over this immuneACCESS table, retaining in-frame rearrangements with V and J assigned. Such tables are incomplete; in checked studies, under half of the missing clones stem from an unresolved V gene, and the remainder is unexplained. The table for this sample lists approximately 15,000 clones; approximately 72% of them were counted only once. Less than 3.5% of the sample goes to the ten largest clones. The time point label for this specimen denotes: after neoadjuvant nivolumab, at surgical resection. Sequenced material: PBMCs, taken after nivolumab (anti-PD-1) treatment. Source of these receptors: a person between 35 and 79 years old with oral cavity squamous cell carcinoma.

This clone was seen once. The gene calls are TRBV9 and TRBJ1-1; D may be TRBD1 (5 bases). Germline values: CDR1 SGDLS, CDR2 YYNGEE. This CDR3 spans 13 amino acids. V was cut by 0 bases and J by 4 bases, with 7 bases left in between. The CDR3 nucleotides read TGTGCCAGCAGCGTAGGGGGGAGCACTGAAGCTTTCTTT. Translated: CASSVGGSTEAFF.

The chain recombines TRBV29-1 with TRBJ2-1; 14 bases map to TRBD2. Per germline, CDR1 SQVTM and CDR2 ANQGSEA. This CDR3 spans 18 amino acids. V gave up 4 bases and J gave up 1 base; unmatched junction bases: 9. The CDR3 DNA sequence: TGCAGCGTTGCCCAGACTAGCGGGAGGGCCGTTTCCTACAATGAGCAGTTCTTC. Encoded protein: CSVAQTSGRAVSYNEQFF.

J is TRBJ2-7 and V is TRBV7-9, with 9 bases fitting TRBD1. The CDR3 totals 15 residues. V dropped 5 bases and J dropped 5; count of bases not matched to a gene: 10. The germline gives CDR1 SEHNR, CDR2 FQNEAQ (reference sequence). The CDR3 DNA reads as TGTGCCAGCAGCGGAACCGGGACAGGGTCCAACGAGCAGTACTTC. Its translation: CASSGTGTGSNEQYF. Looking up the rest from reference TRBV7-9 and TRBJ2-7 gives the full variable domain: DTGVSQNPRHKITKRGQNVTFRCDPISEHNRLYWYRQTLGQGPEFLTYFQNEAQLEKSRLLSDRFSAERPKGSFSTLEIQRTEQGDSAMYLCASSGTGTGSNEQYFGPGTRLTVT.

The chain joins TRBV30 to TRBJ1-3; D is uncertain. There are 14 residues in the CDR3. V lost 3 bases and J lost 0, with 9 bases in between. The germline V gene encodes CDR1 GTSNPN and CDR2 SVGIG (reference sequence). The CDR3 DNA sequence: TGTGCCTGGAGACACAGATACTCTGGAAACACCATATATTTT. It yields the protein CAWRHRYSGNTIYF.

The rearrangement links TRBV6-1 to TRBJ1-2; D gene ambiguous. V lost 4 bases, J lost 2 bases, and 11 bases lay in between. Germline V gene lookup returns CDR1 MNHNS and CDR2 SASEGT. The CDR3 has 14 residues. CDR3 protein: CASSGTFTNYGYTF. CDR3 nucleotides: TGTGCCAGCAGTGGGACCTTTACCAACTATGGCTACACCTTC.

The V gene is TRBV5-4, the J gene TRBJ1-4, with D possibly TRBD1 on 5 matching bases. Trimming removed 1 base from V and 6 bases from J, with 16 bases in between. The germline CDR1 and CDR2 sequences are SGHNT and YYREEE (reference sequence). The CDR3 covers 16 residues. Here the CDR3 reads CASSLWANGGDEKLFF. CDR3 nucleotide sequence: TGTGCCAGCAGCTTGTGGGCCAACGGGGGAGATGAAAAACTGTTTTTT.

The J gene is TRBJ2-2, the V gene TRBV19; 13 bases align to TRBD2. From germline, CDR1 is LNHDA and CDR2 SQIVND (reference sequence). V lost 5 bases, J lost 6 bases, and 3 bases stayed unmatched. This CDR3 region has 15 residues. Here the CDR3 reads CASSGLAGVAGELFF. DNA for the CDR3: TGTGCCAGTAGTGGACTAGCGGGAGTGGCCGGGGAGCTGTTTTTT.

The CDR3 region has the DNA TGTGCCAGCAACCCAAGTGTGGCTGGGGCCAACGTCCTGACTTTC. Its protein product is CASNPSVAGANVLTF. The chain links TRBV2 to TRBJ2-6, with unresolved D. Germline CDR1 is SNHLY and CDR2 is FYNNEI. Between the trimmed V and J ends, which lost 7 bases and 2 bases, there was a span of 12 bases. The CDR3 is 15 residues long. The full variable domain, rest sourced from reference TRBV2 and TRBJ2-6, is EPEVTQTPSHQVTQMGQEVILRCVPISNHLYFYWYRQILGQKVEFLVSFYNNEISEKSEIFDDQFSVERPDGSNFTLKIRSTKLEDSAMYFCASNPSVAGANVLTFGAGSRLTVL.

This clone was seen just once. The gene calls are TRBV9 and TRBJ2-6, with D possibly matching TRBD1 (6 bases). This CDR3 is built from 17 residues. Germline CDR1 is SGDLS and CDR2 is YYNGEE. With 0 bases removed from V and 3 bases from J, the gap between germline ends came to 13 bases. CDR3 protein: CASSVGVTTGGANVLTF. CDR3 DNA sequence: TGTGCCAGCAGCGTAGGCGTAACGACAGGTGGGGCCAACGTCCTGACTTTC.

This clone came up a few times. This chain links TRBV27 with TRBJ2-1; 7 nucleotides match TRBD2. CDR3 length: 12 amino acids. After removal of 1 base from V and 10 bases from J, the junction contained 1 base not matched to a gene. Germline V gene lookup returns CDR1 MNHEY and CDR2 SMNVEV (reference sequence). CDR3 in amino acids: CASSLWGGEQFF. The CDR3 DNA follows: TGTGCCAGCAGTTTATGGGGAGGGGAGCAGTTCTTC.

The V and J genes are TRBV28 and TRBJ1-4; D is ambiguous. CDR3 length: 15 residues. In germline, CDR1 is MDHEN, CDR2 SYDVKM. The V and J ends lost 6 bases and 0 bases respectively, with 11 bases between them. CDR3 in amino acids: CASRKAAATNEKLFF. In DNA form, the CDR3 reads TGTGCCAGCAGAAAGGCCGCCGCAACTAATGAAAAACTGTTTTTT.

This clone was counted a single time. This chain uses TRBV15 with TRBJ1-3; D is unresolved. From germline, CDR1 is LNHNV and CDR2 YYDKDF (reference sequence). Between the trimmed V and J ends, which lost 0 bases and 0 bases, there was a span of 9 bases. This CDR3 is built from 16 residues. The CDR3: CATSRDGTNSGNTIYF. CDR3 coding DNA: TGTGCCACCAGCAGAGACGGAACCAACTCTGGAAACACCATATATTTT. Based on the CDR3 plus reference TRBV15 and TRBJ1-3, the full variable domain is DAMVIQNPRYQVTQFGKPVTLSCSQTLNHNVMYWYQQKSSQAPKLLFHYYDKDFNNEADTPDNFQSRRPNTSFCFLDIRSPGLGDTAMYLCATSRDGTNSGNTIYFGEGSWLTVV.

The chain combines TRBV6-6 with TRBJ2-1; D gene uncertain. CDR1 and CDR2 from the germline V gene are MNHNY and SVGAGI (reference sequence). The CDR3 sequence is 12 residues long. Deletions cut 6 bases from V and 14 bases from J, with 17 bases between. CDR3: CASSPDGRREFF. Here the CDR3 DNA reads TGTGCCAGCAGCCCGGACGGGCGTAGGGAGTTCTTC.

This chain uses TRBV28 with TRBJ2-7; maybe TRBD1 (6 bases). V shed 2 bases and J shed 2 bases, with 10 bases lying between them. The germline CDR1 and CDR2 sequences are MDHEN and SYDVKM. This CDR3 has 14 amino acids. This CDR3 reads CASSLGQPPYEQYF. As DNA, the CDR3 is TGTGCCAGCAGTTTAGGACAGCCTCCCTACGAGCAGTACTTC. Full variable domain (rest looked up from reference TRBV28 and TRBJ2-7): DVKVTQSSRYLVKRTGEKVFLECVQDMDHENMFWYRQDPGLGLRLIYFSYDVKMKEKGDIPEGYSVSREKKERFSLILESASTNQTSMYLCASSLGQPPYEQYFGPGTRLTVT.

The rearrangement links TRBV6-5 to TRBJ2-7; D gene uncertain. There are 13 residues in the CDR3. Per germline, CDR1 MNHEY and CDR2 SVGAGI. V was shortened by 3 bases and J by 5 bases, with 11 bases between the two germline ends. CDR3 nucleotides: TGTGCCAGCAGTTATCGTAGGCCGGACGAGCAGTACTTC. Translating it yields CASSYRRPDEQYF.

The chain has TRBV11-1 and TRBJ1-2, with no clear D. The CDR3 length is 14 residues. Germline CDR1 SGHAT, CDR2 FQDESV (reference sequence). V lost 4 bases to trimming and J lost 4 bases, with 13 bases between them. Here the CDR3 reads CASSSDPGIYGYTF. The CDR3 coding sequence is TGTGCCAGCAGCTCGGATCCCGGGATCTATGGCTACACCTTC.

The chain recombines TRBV5-8 with TRBJ1-5; D is unresolved. Trimming stripped 4 bases from V and 5 bases from J, with 7 bases between. The CDR3 has 12 residues. Germline values: CDR1 SGHTS, CDR2 YDEGEE. CDR3 region: CASSVNHQPQHF. The CDR3 region has the DNA TGTGCCAGCAGCGTTAATCATCAGCCCCAGCATTTT.

This clone was picked up one time. J is TRBJ2-5 and V is TRBV6-1, with unresolved D. Trimming took 7 bases from V and 2 from J, leaving 11 bases between them. Germline V gives CDR1 MNHNS, CDR2 SASEGT. CDR3 length: 13 residues. Here the CDR3 DNA reads TGTGCCAGCACCCGACTGGCTCAAGAGACCCAGTACTTC. It encodes CASTRLAQETQYF.

The CDR3 is CASSLIGAGDQPQHF. CDR3 nucleotide sequence: TGTGCCAGCAGTTTAATTGGGGCAGGAGATCAGCCCCAGCATTTT. V is TRBV27 and J is TRBJ1-5; maybe TRBD1 (5 bases). V dropped 2 bases and J dropped 5 bases, with 13 bases sitting between them. Germline CDR1 and CDR2: MNHEY and SMNVEV (reference sequence). The CDR3 consists of 15 residues.

The CDR3 reads CASRGQITGELFF. For the CDR3, the DNA is TGTGCCAGCAGGGGGCAAATAACCGGGGAGCTGTTTTTT. This chain connects TRBV14 to TRBJ2-2; D is perhaps TRBD1 (5 bases). The CDR3 totals 13 residues. CDR1 SGHDN and CDR2 FVKESK come from the germline V gene. Between the trimmed V and J ends, which lost 6 bases and 5 bases, there was a span of 10 bases.

This chain joins TRBV6-5 and TRBJ2-3; 8 bases match TRBD1. CDR3 length equals 15 residues. Germline lookup yields CDR1 MNHEY and CDR2 SVGAGI. V trimming: 5 bases; J trimming: 7 bases; junction bases outside the gene matches: 11. CDR3 nucleotides: TGTGCCAGCAGTCCCCCGGGACAGGACGTACATACGCAGTATTTT. Its translation is CASSPPGQDVHTQYF.

The chain recombines TRBV6-1 with TRBJ2-6; D gene ambiguous. The CDR3 extends over 17 amino acids. Trimming cost V 3 bases and J 0 bases, with 12 bases left between them. Germline V CDR1 and CDR2: MNHNS, SASEGT. CDR3 DNA: TGTGCCAGCAGTGATTTGGGCAGAGTCTCTGGGGCCAACGTCCTGACTTTC. It codes for CASSDLGRVSGANVLTF.